Listed below are T cell receptor beta chains from one sample, sequenced in a study of blood T cell repertoires in COVID-19. Sequenced by immunoSEQ multiplex PCR; TCRdb stores in-frame clones only, minus some. This sample has about 170,000 clones; 85% to 90% occur once, and the top ten carry about 7%. Sequenced material: peripheral blood. The source of these receptors is a woman of 80 years or more in a cohort sampled during active or convalescent COVID-19. CDR3s include the opening cysteine and the closing phenylalanine or tryptophan. The D gene is left open where the match is weak. Size tells how often a clone was seen (once, few, many) or the class of an expanded clone, and some rows leave it out.

>once|-|TRBJ1-5|TRBV19
CASSIGENFDQPQHF
TGTGCCAGTAGTATCGGGGAGAATTTCGATCAGCCCCAGCATTTT
>-|-|TRBJ2-5|TRBV7-9
CASSLSDGGRETQYF
TGTGCCAGCAGCTTATCGGACGGCGGGCGAGAGACCCAGTACTTC
>-|-|TRBJ1-5|TRBV18
CASSPREGRINQPQHF
TGTGCCAGCTCACCACGAGAGGGTCGGATCAATCAGCCCCAGCATTTT
>-|TRBD1|TRBJ1-5|TRBV18
CASSMGQENQPQHF
TGTGCCAGCTCAATGGGACAGGAAAATCAGCCCCAGCATTTT
>once|-|TRBJ1-1|TRBV19
CASSGKNRENTEAFF
TGTGCCAGTAGTGGAAAGAACAGGGAAAACACTGAAGCTTTCTTT
>-|-|TRBJ2-7|TRBV11-2
CASSLEVNQGQYF
TGTGCCAGCAGCTTAGAAGTAAACCAGGGGCAGTACTTC
>-|-|TRBJ1-1|TRBV6-5
CASSSTGRAFF
TGTGCCAGCAGCTCGACAGGAAGAGCTTTCTTT
>-|TRBD1|TRBJ1-4|TRBV18
CASSPGQKNEKLFF
TGTGCCAGCTCACCGGGACAGAAAAATGAAAAACTGTTTTTT
>-|-|TRBJ2-1|TRBV5-1
CASRGAPYNEQFF
TGCGCCAGCAGGGGGGCTCCTTACAATGAGCAGTTCTTC
>-|-|TRBJ2-2|TRBV6-5
CASCFTPEGCGELFF
TGTGCCAGCTGCTTCACACCGGAGGGGTGCGGGGAGCTGTTTTTT
>-|-|TRBJ1-1|TRBV29-1
CSAYRARTGAFF
TGCAGCGCATACAGGGCCCGGACCGGGGCTTTCTTT
>-|-|TRBJ2-1|TRBV9
CASSVAPSGDEQFF
TGTGCCAGCAGCGTAGCGCCGTCTGGAGATGAGCAGTTCTTC
>-|TRBD1|TRBJ1-5|TRBV4-1
CASSRDSFSNQPQHF
TGCGCCAGCAGCAGGGACAGTTTTAGCAATCAGCCCCAGCATTTT
>few|-|TRBJ2-1|TRBV21-1
CASTVGGYNEQFF
TGTGCCAGCACCGTAGGGGGCTACAATGAGCAGTTCTTC
>-|-|TRBJ1-4|TRBV20-1
CSASSGDEKLFF
TGCAGTGCTAGTTCAGGTGATGAAAAACTGTTTTTT
>-|TRBD2|TRBJ2-5|TRBV7-2
CASSPERGGVTQYF
TGTGCCAGCAGCCCTGAGCGGGGGGGCGTGACCCAGTACTTC
>-|TRBD2|TRBJ2-2|TRBV11-2
CASRGLAGTGELFF
TGTGCCAGCCGAGGACTAGCGGGTACCGGGGAGCTGTTTTTT
>once|-|TRBJ2-5|TRBV4-3
CASSQEVAGETQYF
TGCGCCAGCAGCCAAGAGGTAGCCGGTGAGACCCAGTACTTC
>-|TRBD1|TRBJ2-7|TRBV5-5
CASSWGQGNNEQYF
TGTGCCAGCAGCTGGGGACAGGGGAACAACGAGCAGTACTTC
>-|TRBD1|TRBJ1-2|TRBV27
CASSLSSRPRDRYLYGYTF
TGTGCCAGCAGTTTATCATCAAGACCTCGGGACAGGTATCTGTATGGCTACACCTTC
>-|TRBD1|TRBJ2-3|TRBV2
CASIRTGTTDTQYF
TGTGCCAGCATCCGGACAGGGACCACAGATACGCAGTATTTT
>-|TRBD2|TRBJ2-2|TRBV2
CASRPRWGAGGPTAGELFF
TGTGCCAGCAGACCCCGTTGGGGAGCGGGAGGGCCAACGGCCGGGGAGCTGTTTTTT
>-|-|TRBJ2-5|TRBV15
CATSLRNREETQYF
TGTGCCACCAGCCTCCGAAACAGGGAAGAGACCCAGTACTTC
>-|TRBD1|TRBJ1-6|TRBV28
CASTLGRTGTYNSPLHF
TGTGCCAGCACCCTAGGTCGGACAGGGACCTATAATTCACCCCTCCACTTT
>-|TRBD1|TRBJ2-5|TRBV5-6
CASSNPGTGFGETQYF
TGTGCCAGCAGTAATCCCGGGACAGGGTTTGGGGAGACCCAGTACTTC
>-|-|TRBJ1-1|TRBV5-4
CASSSPGLKAFF
TGTGCCAGCAGCTCACCGGGACTTAAAGCTTTCTTT
>once|-|TRBJ2-4|TRBV9
CASSGDRWNIQYF
TGTGCCAGCAGCGGCGACAGGTGGAACATTCAGTACTTC
>-|TRBD1|TRBJ1-3|TRBV9
CASSETGTGNTIYF
TGTGCCAGCAGCGAGACAGGGACTGGAAACACCATATATTTT
>-|-|TRBJ1-5|TRBV5-4
CASSLGSGNQPQHF
TGTGCCAGCAGCTTGGGTTCGGGGAATCAGCCCCAGCATTTT
>once|-|TRBJ2-3|TRBV24-1
CATSESGGITDTQYF
TGTGCCACCAGTGAATCAGGGGGGATCACAGATACGCAGTATTTT
>few|TRBD1|TRBJ1-6|TRBV18
CASSPTDRAYNSPLHF
TGTGCCAGCTCACCCACGGACAGGGCATACAATTCACCCCTCCACTTT
>once|TRBD1|TRBJ2-1|TRBV7-8
CASSLSTGGFFFNEQFF
TGTGCCAGCAGCTTATCCACAGGGGGCTTTTTTTTCAATGAGCAGTTCTTC
>few|-|TRBJ1-1|TRBV12-3/TRBV12-4
CASSLAGVGAFF
TGTGCCAGCAGTTTAGCAGGGGTGGGAGCTTTCTTT
>-|-|TRBJ2-3|TRBV20-1
CSSPEGSTQYF
TGCAGTTCCCCGGAGGGGAGTACGCAGTATTTT